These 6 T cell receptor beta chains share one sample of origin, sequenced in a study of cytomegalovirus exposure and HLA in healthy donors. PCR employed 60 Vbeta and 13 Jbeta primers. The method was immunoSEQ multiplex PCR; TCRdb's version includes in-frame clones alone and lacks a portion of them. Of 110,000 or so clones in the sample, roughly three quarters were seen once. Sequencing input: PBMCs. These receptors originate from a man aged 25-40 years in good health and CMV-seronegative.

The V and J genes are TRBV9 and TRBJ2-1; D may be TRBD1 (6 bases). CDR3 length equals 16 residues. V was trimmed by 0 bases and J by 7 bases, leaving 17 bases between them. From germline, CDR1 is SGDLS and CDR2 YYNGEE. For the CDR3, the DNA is TGTGCCAGCAGCGTAGCATCAGGGAATCAGGGGAATGAGCAGTTCTTC. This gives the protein CASSVASGNQGNEQFF.

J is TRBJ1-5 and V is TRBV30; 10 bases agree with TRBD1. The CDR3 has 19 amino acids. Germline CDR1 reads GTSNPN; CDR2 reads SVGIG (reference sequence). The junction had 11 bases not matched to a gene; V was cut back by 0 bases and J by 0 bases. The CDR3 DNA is TGTGCCTGGAGTGTAAGGGGACAGGGGAAGGGCTATAGCAATCAGCCCCAGCATTTT. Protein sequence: CAWSVRGQGKGYSNQPQHF.

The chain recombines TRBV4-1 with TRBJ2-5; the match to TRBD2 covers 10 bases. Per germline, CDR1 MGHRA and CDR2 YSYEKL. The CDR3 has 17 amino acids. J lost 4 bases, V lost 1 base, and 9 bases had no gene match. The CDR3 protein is CASSQGSASGSGETQYF. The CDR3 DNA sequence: TGCGCCAGCAGCCAAGGGTCGGCTAGCGGGAGTGGAGAGACCCAGTACTTC.

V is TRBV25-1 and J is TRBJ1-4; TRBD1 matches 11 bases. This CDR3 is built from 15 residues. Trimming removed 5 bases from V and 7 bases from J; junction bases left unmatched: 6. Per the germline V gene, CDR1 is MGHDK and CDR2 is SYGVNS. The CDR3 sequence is CASSFPGTGGEKLFF. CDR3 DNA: TGTGCCAGCAGTTTTCCCGGGACAGGGGGTGAAAAACTGTTTTTT.

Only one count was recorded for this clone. In nucleotides, the CDR3 is TGTGCCAGCTCACCCCAGTGGGGCCCGAACACTGAAGCTTTCTTT. It encodes CASSPQWGPNTEAFF. The J gene is TRBJ1-1, the V gene TRBV18, with TRBD1 as a possible D gene (5 bases). Germline values: CDR1 KGHSH, CDR2 LQKENI. Trimming removed 3 bases from V and 1 base from J, with 12 bases in between. The CDR3 has 15 residues.

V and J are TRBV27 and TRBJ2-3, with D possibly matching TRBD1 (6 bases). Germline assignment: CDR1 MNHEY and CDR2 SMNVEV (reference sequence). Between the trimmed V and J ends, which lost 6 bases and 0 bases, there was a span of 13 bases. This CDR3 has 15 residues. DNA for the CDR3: TGTGCCAGCAGCGACCGGGACACAAGCACAGATACGCAGTATTTT. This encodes CASSDRDTSTDTQYF.